The next 23 T cell receptor beta chains were all read from a single sample in a study of cytomegalovirus exposure and HLA in healthy donors. A multiplex PCR was run with 60 Vbeta primers and 13 Jbeta primers. The assay was immunoSEQ multiplex PCR, and TCRdb's table has in-frame clones only and misses some. The table lists 100,000 to 130,000 clones, about 80% of them singletons. Sequenced material: PBMCs. These receptors were collected from a man under 40 in good health and CMV-seronegative.

The DNA of the CDR3 is TGCGCCAGCAGGATGACTGTTTTGTCAGGGGCCAACGTCCTGACTTTC. Its translation: CASRMTVLSGANVLTF. The V call is TRBV23-1, the J call TRBJ2-6, with D hard to call. TRBV23-1 is recorded as an ORF, its role being uncertain. Trimming shortened V by 6 bases and J by 4 bases, and 16 bases separated the two germline ends. This CDR3 comprises 16 residues.

The V call is TRBV4-2, the J call TRBJ2-7; 11 bases are a match to TRBD2. The germline CDR1 and CDR2 sequences are LGHNA and YNFKEQ. V was clipped by 0 bases and J by 6 bases; unmatched bases: 4. This CDR3 has 15 residues. In DNA form, the CDR3 reads TGTGCCAGCAGCCAAGAACTAGCGGGGGCCGTCGAGCAGTACTTC. Amino acids: CASSQELAGAVEQYF.

CDR3 protein: CASSLDPSGNELFF. The DNA for the CDR3 is TGTGCCAGCAGCTTAGACCCTAGCGGGAATGAGCTGTTTTTT. V usage is TRBV7-3 and J usage is TRBJ2-2; 9 bases are a match to TRBD2. The CDR3 has 14 residues. Unmatched junction bases numbered 6, after V lost 2 bases and J lost 11 bases. Germline V gene lookup returns CDR1 SGHTA and CDR2 FQGTGA.

J is TRBJ2-3 and V is TRBV11-2; TRBD2 agrees at 7 bases. The CDR3 consists of 14 residues. V was pared by 1 base and J by 4 bases, with 2 bases of the junction left unmatched. The germline V gene has CDR1 SGHAT and CDR2 FQNNGV. The CDR3, as DNA: TGTGCCAGCAGCTTAGGGCTAGCGGCAGATACGCAGTATTTT. Its protein is CASSLGLAADTQYF.

The genes are TRBV27 and TRBJ2-2; 9 bases fit TRBD1. The V gene's germline CDR1 is MNHEY and CDR2 SMNVEV (reference sequence). CDR3 size: 16 residues. Trimming cost V 3 bases and J 4 bases; bases outside gene matches: 6. The CDR3 coding sequence is TGTGCCAGCAGTTTTCGACAGGGGGTAATCACCGGGGAGCTGTTTTTT. Translated, it gives CASSFRQGVITGELFF.

The table lists this clone with a few counts. DNA for the CDR3: TGTGCCAGCAGCTTATTACGGGGGGCCACCCTCGGCGAGCAGTACTTC. It yields the protein CASSLLRGATLGEQYF. The chain employs TRBV11-2 and TRBJ2-7; TRBD2 might be the D (7 bases). The CDR3 contains 16 residues. Germline loops: CDR1 SGHAT, CDR2 FQNNGV. V lost 2 bases to trimming and J lost 6 bases, with 20 bases between them.

This rearrangement joins TRBV9 to TRBJ2-1; 10 bases are a match to TRBD1. Germline V CDR1 and CDR2: SGDLS, YYNGEE. The CDR3 consists of 18 residues. Losses at the gene ends were 3 bases for V and 0 bases for J; bases not matched to a gene: 9. Written as DNA, the CDR3 is TGTGCCAGCAGCGCGACAGGGGGCGGGGGTTACTCCTACAATGAGCAGTTCTTC. Translated: CASSATGGGGYSYNEQFF.

This clone showed up just a few times. This sequence joins TRBV5-1 and TRBJ2-7; 10 nucleotides line up with TRBD2. Germline CDR1 SGHRS, CDR2 YFSETQ. V shed 0 bases, J shed 0 bases, and the junction held 9 bases outside the gene matches. The CDR3 has 18 amino acids. CDR3 sequence (DNA): TGCGCCAGCAGCTTGGGCCTAGCGGGGGACTTCTTCTCCTACGAGCAGTACTTC. This translates into CASSLGLAGDFFSYEQYF.

This clone showed up just a few times. The J gene is TRBJ2-1, the V gene TRBV6-1, with 8 positions matching TRBD2. V dropped 6 bases and J dropped 6; count of bases not matched to a gene: 10. Per germline, CDR1 MNHNS and CDR2 SASEGT. The CDR3 loop spans 15 amino acids. The CDR3 nucleotides are TGTGCCAGCAGCCGGAGCGGGAGAATCCCCAATGAGCAGTTCTTC. Its protein is CASSRSGRIPNEQFF.

The chain uses TRBV10-3 and TRBJ2-3; 9 bases are shared with TRBD2. From germline, CDR1 is ENHRY and CDR2 SYGVKD. The CDR3 extends over 19 amino acids. J was trimmed by 1 base and V by 6 bases; bases with no gene match: 17. The CDR3 DNA reads as TGTGCCATCAGCCCGGAAGGCGCGGGAGGGCCCTTAGGCACAGATACGCAGTATTTT. Protein: CAISPEGAGGPLGTDTQYF.

This clone was detected only a few times. The chain employs TRBV6-5 and TRBJ1-2; D is ambiguous. With 2 bases removed from V and 2 bases from J, the gap between germline ends came to 9 bases. CDR3 length: 14 amino acids. The germline V gene has CDR1 MNHEY and CDR2 SVGAGI. The CDR3 DNA reads TGTGCCAGCAGTTACAGGCAGGCCAACTATGGCTACACCTTC. It translates to CASSYRQANYGYTF.

This clone came up once. This chain uses TRBV7-3 with TRBJ2-7; TRBD2 aligns across 7 bases. Germline V gene data show CDR1 as SGHTA and CDR2 as FQGTGA. This CDR3 is built from 16 residues. After removal of 6 bases from V and 3 bases from J, the junction contained 14 bases not matched to a gene. The CDR3 protein is CASSSIPQSGNYEQYF. CDR3 nucleotide sequence: TGTGCCAGCAGTTCCATCCCCCAAAGCGGGAACTACGAGCAGTACTTC.

The chain joins TRBV5-1 to TRBJ1-6; TRBD1 aligns across 9 bases. The V gene end was trimmed by 4 bases and the J gene end by 12 bases; junction bases not matched to a gene: 11. Germline lookup yields CDR1 SGHRS and CDR2 YFSETQ. The CDR3 spans 15 residues. The DNA of the CDR3 is TGCGCCAGCAGCGGAACGGACAGGGGACAAGGACCCCTCCACTTT. Translating it yields CASSGTDRGQGPLHF.

Only one count was recorded for this clone. The chain joins TRBV4-2 to TRBJ2-7; maybe TRBD1 (8 bases). Per germline, CDR1 LGHNA and CDR2 YNFKEQ. CDR3 length: 17 amino acids. Trimming cost V 4 bases and J 0 bases, with 19 bases left between them. The CDR3 loop is CASSPGHRGEGSYEQYF. CDR3 nucleotide sequence: TGTGCCAGCAGCCCTGGGCACAGGGGGGAGGGCTCCTACGAGCAGTACTTC.

V gene TRBV30 combines with J gene TRBJ2-7; 7 bases line up with TRBD2. The CDR3 has 16 residues. From germline, CDR1 is GTSNPN and CDR2 SVGIG (reference sequence). V shed 0 bases, J shed 0 bases, and the junction held 8 bases outside the gene matches. The CDR3 region has the DNA TGTGCCTGGAGTGTACGGGGCGGGGGAAGCTCCTACGAGCAGTACTTC. Translated, it gives CAWSVRGGGSSYEQYF.

The chain links TRBV9 to TRBJ2-5; tentatively, D is TRBD2 (5 bases). CDR3 length: 14 residues. Germline V gene lookup returns CDR1 SGDLS and CDR2 YYNGEE. V lost 2 bases and J 2 bases, leaving 10 bases between the germline ends. CDR3 sequence: CASSVSTTQETQYF. CDR3 in DNA: TGTGCCAGCAGCGTCTCGACTACACAAGAGACCCAGTACTTC.

This chain links TRBV9 with TRBJ1-5, with D uncertain. This CDR3 is 16 amino acids long. Trimming stripped 3 bases from V and 2 bases from J, with 15 bases between. Looked up from germline, CDR1 is SGDLS and CDR2 is YYNGEE. In nucleotides, the CDR3 is TGTGCCAGCAGCGCCAACCGACCCGGGGGCAATCAGCCCCAGCATTTT. Translating gives CASSANRPGGNQPQHF.

This clone has more than one count but fewer than ten. The rearrangement joins TRBV13 to TRBJ2-7; tentative D call: TRBD2 (6 bases). V lost 0 bases and J 6 bases, leaving 12 bases between the germline ends. This CDR3 has 14 amino acids. Germline values: CDR1 PRHDT, CDR2 FYEKMQ (reference sequence). The CDR3 DNA sequence: TGTGCCAGCAGCTTAGGTGTCAGGGAGGTCGAGCAGTACTTC. It translates to CASSLGVREVEQYF.

This chain connects TRBV14 to TRBJ2-7, with D maybe TRBD1 (5 bases). Trimming shortened V by 4 bases and J by 4 bases, and 14 bases separated the two germline ends. Germline CDR1 is SGHDN and CDR2 is FVKESK. The CDR3 consists of 14 residues. CDR3 nucleotide sequence: TGTGCCAGCAGCCTTGGACACGGCCGTTACGAGCAGTACTTC. Amino acids: CASSLGHGRYEQYF.

CDR3: CASSPGQLRKETQYF. CDR3 nucleotide sequence: TGTGCCAGCTCGCCGGGACAGCTCCGGAAAGAGACCCAGTACTTC. This chain uses TRBV18 with TRBJ2-5, with 7 bases that match TRBD1. Per the germline V gene, CDR1 is KGHSH and CDR2 is LQKENI. The CDR3 extends over 15 amino acids. Trimming cost V 6 bases and J 3 bases; bases outside gene matches: 10.

The chain uses TRBV11-2 and TRBJ2-7, with a weak D call TRBD1 (6 bases). Trimming took off 3 bases at V and 3 bases at J, with 9 bases between the two ends. Germline CDR1 reads SGHAT; CDR2 reads FQNNGV. The CDR3 extends over 13 amino acids. The CDR3 bases are TGTGCCAGCAGCTTGACAGGAAACTACGAGCAGTACTTC. Its protein product is CASSLTGNYEQYF.

This clone turned up a few times. This chain connects TRBV28 to TRBJ2-5; D is possibly TRBD2 (6 bases). The DNA matches TRBJ2-7 better at its end, which makes the J call doubtful. The CDR3 is 13 residues long. Looked up from germline, CDR1 is MDHEN and CDR2 is SYDVKM. This CDR3 is CASRRAGTYEQYF. The CDR3 DNA reads TGTGCCAGCAGGCGGGCGGGAACCTACGAGCAGTACTTC.

This sequence joins TRBV11-2 and TRBJ2-3; 10 bases are a match to TRBD2. V shed 0 bases, J shed 8 bases, and the junction held 11 bases outside the gene matches. Germline CDR1 SGHAT, CDR2 FQNNGV. This CDR3 contains 17 residues. The CDR3 here is CASSLDPGTSALFTQYF. CDR3 in DNA: TGTGCCAGCAGCTTAGATCCCGGGACTAGCGCCCTATTTACGCAGTATTTT.